These 5 T cell receptor beta chains were sequenced from one sample in a study of blood T cell repertoires in COVID-19 (dated by TCRdb to about 2020). The library was generated by the immunoSEQ multiplex PCR assay. TCRdb limited this immuneACCESS table to in-frame rearrangements with V and J called. A share of clones is missing; checked studies link under half to unresolved V genes, and the rest is unexplained. Counted in this sample were approximately 170,000 clones; approximately 86% of them appeared once. The ten largest clones capture approximately 8% of the sample. Sequenced material: peripheral blood. The receptors here all came from an elderly woman with COVID-19, enrolled during active disease.

The chain has TRBV3-1 (or the pseudogene TRBV3-2) and TRBJ1-1; the D gene is possibly TRBD1 (5 bases). V lost 4 bases to trimming and J lost 5 bases, with 14 bases between them. This CDR3 is built from 14 residues. CDR1 is LGHDT and CDR2 is YNNKEL in the germline V gene (reference sequence). CDR3 amino acids: CASSPGGGVTEAFF. As DNA, the CDR3 is TGTGCCAGCAGCCCCGGGGGGGGTGTTACTGAAGCTTTCTTT.

V is TRBV5-1 and J is TRBJ1-2; possibly TRBD1 for D (6 bases). V dropped 0 bases and J dropped 7 bases, with 28 bases sitting between them. The CDR3 runs to 19 residues. CDR1 and CDR2 (germline): SGHRS, YFSETQ. CDR3 region: CASSLAEGGREARFAGYTF. CDR3 bases: TGCGCCAGCAGCTTGGCGGAAGGGGGTCGGGAGGCCCGATTTGCTGGCTACACCTTC.

A remark on this clone: Different DNA sequences within this sample yield the same CDR3. V and J are TRBV5-1 and TRBJ1-1, with 7 bases fitting TRBD1. The V and J ends lost 7 bases and 1 base, in that order; junction bases with no gene match: 7. From germline, CDR1 is SGHRS and CDR2 YFSETQ. CDR3 length: 14 amino acids. CDR3 sequence: CASGTGASNTEAFF. The CDR3 coding sequence is TGCGCCAGCGGCACAGGGGCATCGAACACTGAAGCTTTCTTT.

The chain couples TRBV18 to TRBJ2-1; 11 bases align to TRBD1. The CDR3 covers 15 residues. Per germline, CDR1 KGHSH and CDR2 LQKENI. The V segment lost 3 bases and the J segment 3 bases; nucleotides outside the gene matches: 1. The DNA of the CDR3 is TGTGCCAGCTCACCGGGACAGGGGGGCTACAATGAGCAGTTCTTC. It translates to CASSPGQGGYNEQFF.

The V call is TRBV3-1 (or the pseudogene TRBV3-2), the J call TRBJ2-1; 9 bases match TRBD2. V trimming: 6 bases; J trimming: 5 bases; junction bases outside the gene matches: 8. Germline-derived CDR1 and CDR2 are LGHDT and YNNKEL (reference sequence). This CDR3 region has 15 residues. The DNA for the CDR3 is TGTGCCAGCAGGTTAGCGGGGGCCGACCACAATGAGCAGTTCTTC. Its protein product is CASRLAGADHNEQFF.